This T cell receptor (beta chain) was sequenced during a study of blood T cell repertoires in COVID-19. Clones were sequenced by immunoSEQ multiplex PCR, and TCRdb holds only the in-frame ones, with some missing. In the table there are about 75,000 clones, roughly 84% of which are singletons. CDR3 length: 16 residues. Germline CDR1 KGHSH, CDR2 LQKENI. V lost 6 bases and J lost 5; bases outside the gene matches: 16. The V call is TRBV18, the J call TRBJ2-7; the match to TRBD2 covers 7 bases. The TCR was taken from a woman aged 45-59 years with acute or convalescent COVID-19. Sequenced: peripheral blood. CDR3 region: CASSPIKGGSKHEQYF. In DNA form, the CDR3 reads TGTGCCAGCTCCCCCATTAAGGGCGGGAGCAAACACGAGCAGTACTTC. Drawing the rest from reference TRBV18 and TRBJ2-7, the complete variable domain is NAGVMQNPRHLVRRRGQEARLRCSPMKGHSHVYWYRQLPEEGLKFMVYLQKENIIDESGMPKERFSAEFPKEGPSILRIQQVVRGDSAAYFCASSPIKGGSKHEQYFGPGTRLTVT.